Below are 23 T cell receptor beta chains sequenced from a single sample in a study of blood T cell repertoires in COVID-19. Using immunoSEQ multiplex PCR, the repertoire was profiled, and TCRdb retains in-frame clones only, with some absent. The data show approximately 100,000 clones, with approximately 86% seen just once and less than 3.5% held by the top ten. The sequenced sample was PBMCs or T cells enriched from blood (not recorded which). Receptors were obtained from a woman aged 50 to 65 who had recovered from COVID-19.

The chain couples TRBV10-3 to TRBJ2-3, with TRBD2 identical over 8 bases. The CDR3 is 14 amino acids. From germline, CDR1 is ENHRY and CDR2 SYGVKD. Losses at the gene ends were 6 bases for V and 6 bases for J; bases not matched to a gene: 8. CDR3 sequence reads: CAISQRGTGDTQYF. In DNA form, the CDR3 reads TGTGCCATCAGCCAGCGGGGGACCGGCGATACGCAGTATTTT.

This clone was observed a single time. The chain employs TRBV5-1 and TRBJ2-5; D is undetermined. The germline V gene encodes CDR1 SGHRS and CDR2 YFSETQ. V was trimmed by 4 bases and J by 1 base, leaving 11 bases between them. CDR3 length: 14 amino acids. This chain's CDR3 is CASSKSVSQETQYF. In nucleotides, the CDR3 is TGCGCCAGCAGCAAATCAGTCAGCCAAGAGACCCAGTACTTC. The variable domain in full, with the rest retrieved from reference TRBV5-1 and TRBJ2-5, is KAGVTQTPRYLIKTRGQQVTLSCSPISGHRSVSWYQQTPGQGLQFLFEYFSETQRNKGNFPGRFSGRQFSNSRSEMNVSTLELGDSALYLCASSKSVSQETQYFGPGTRLLVL.

The CDR3 sequence: CASSLVPVGEGYEQYF. CDR3 coding DNA: TGCGCCAGCAGCTTGGTCCCGGTAGGGGAAGGGTACGAGCAGTACTTC. The V call is TRBV5-1, the J call TRBJ2-7; D is possibly TRBD1 (5 bases). CDR3 length equals 16 residues. Germline V CDR1 and CDR2: SGHRS, YFSETQ. V was trimmed by 0 bases and J by 4 bases, leaving 17 bases between them. Looking up the rest from reference TRBV5-1 and TRBJ2-7 gives the full variable domain: KAGVTQTPRYLIKTRGQQVTLSCSPISGHRSVSWYQQTPGQGLQFLFEYFSETQRNKGNFPGRFSGRQFSNSRSEMNVSTLELGDSALYLCASSLVPVGEGYEQYFGPGTRLTVT.

V and J are TRBV21-1 and TRBJ2-5; the table assigns TRBD2, which was not confirmed against the DNA. TRBV21-1 is described as a pseudogene. The CDR3 is 13 residues long. CDR3 bases: TGTGCCAGCCCGGGACTAGGAGCGGAGACCCAGTACTTC. Its protein is CASPGLGAETQYF.

This chain joins TRBV11-1 and TRBJ2-7, with 10 bases identical to TRBD1. Germline V gene sequence: CDR1 SGHAT, CDR2 FQDESV (reference sequence). The ends lost 3 bases at V and 4 bases at J; junction bases unmatched: 9. CDR3 size: 16 residues. The CDR3 reads CASSLTGGLGTYEQYF. The CDR3 DNA is TGTGCCAGCAGCTTGACAGGGGGCCTGGGTACATACGAGCAGTACTTC.

The chain joins TRBV3-1 (or the pseudogene TRBV3-2) to TRBJ1-2; 8 positions agree with TRBD1. J gave up 8 bases and V 3 bases, and 8 bases lay outside the gene matches. CDR3 length equals 14 residues. CDR1 and CDR2 from the germline V gene are LGHDT and YNNKEL (reference sequence). As DNA, the CDR3 is TGTGCCAGCAGCCAGCTAGACAGGGGCGAGGGCTACACCTTC. The encoded protein is CASSQLDRGEGYTF.

The V call is TRBV28, the J call TRBJ2-5; D call uncertain. The CDR3 runs 13 residues. Trimming took off 2 bases at V and 0 bases at J, with 4 bases between the two ends. Germline values: CDR1 MDHEN, CDR2 SYDVKM. The CDR3 loop reads CASSLTHQETQYF. Here the CDR3 DNA reads TGTGCCAGCAGTTTAACACACCAAGAGACCCAGTACTTC.

This clone was counted only a few times. The J gene is TRBJ2-4, the V gene TRBV28; the match to TRBD2 covers 8 bases. The CDR3 has 17 amino acids. Trimming took 3 bases from V and 1 from J; bases not matched to a gene: 8. CDR1 MDHEN and CDR2 SYDVKM come from the germline V gene. CDR3 region: CASSFGVGGRAKNIQYF. CDR3 bases: TGTGCCAGCAGTTTCGGAGTCGGCGGGAGGGCCAAAAACATTCAGTACTTC.

The rearrangement joins TRBV28 to TRBJ1-5; no clear D gene. The V gene lost 3 bases and the J gene lost 4 bases, with 13 bases spanning the gap. CDR3 size: 15 residues. Germline CDR1 MDHEN, CDR2 SYDVKM. The DNA for the CDR3 is TGTGCCAGCAGTTTCCGGGTTGGCTCTAATCAGCCCCAGCATTTT. Encoded protein: CASSFRVGSNQPQHF. The full variable domain, rest sourced from reference TRBV28 and TRBJ1-5, is DVKVTQSSRYLVKRTGEKVFLECVQDMDHENMFWYRQDPGLGLRLIYFSYDVKMKEKGDIPEGYSVSREKKERFSLILESASTNQTSMYLCASSFRVGSNQPQHFGDGTRLSIL.

The rearrangement joins TRBV30 to TRBJ2-6; D may be TRBD1 (5 bases). The V end lost 3 bases, the J end lost 2 bases, and 20 bases lay between the germline ends. This CDR3 has 18 amino acids. Germline assignment: CDR1 GTSNPN and CDR2 SVGIG (reference sequence). CDR3 protein: CAWSTIRVQGAGANVLTF. For the CDR3, the DNA is TGTGCCTGGAGCACTATCAGGGTTCAAGGGGCTGGGGCCAACGTCCTGACTTTC.

The J gene is TRBJ2-7, the V gene TRBV24-1; 10 bases are shared with TRBD2. J gave up 4 bases and V 10 bases, and 12 bases lay outside the gene matches. The CDR3 loop spans 15 amino acids. Per the germline V gene, CDR1 is KGHDR and CDR2 is SFDVKD. In DNA, the CDR3 is TGTGCCACGGGATCGGGGGCTAGCGGGAGTTACGAGCAGTACTTC. Protein sequence: CATGSGASGSYEQYF.

This chain links TRBV9 with TRBJ2-7; 10 bases line up with TRBD1. CDR1 SGDLS and CDR2 YYNGEE come from the germline V gene. CDR3 length: 14 amino acids. V lost 3 bases to trimming and J lost 5 bases; unmatched junction nucleotides: 5. CDR3: CASSGGTGVHEQYF. DNA of the CDR3: TGTGCCAGCAGCGGCGGGACAGGGGTACACGAGCAGTACTTC.

This chain connects TRBV28 to TRBJ1-2; TRBD1 matches 10 bases. This CDR3 is built from 16 residues. After removal of 4 bases from V and 6 bases from J, the junction contained 11 bases not matched to a gene. Germline lookup yields CDR1 MDHEN and CDR2 SYDVKM. CDR3: CASSSSGTGDLDGYTF. CDR3 sequence (DNA): TGTGCCAGCAGTTCCTCCGGGACAGGGGATCTAGATGGCTACACCTTC.

The V gene is TRBV5-1, the J gene TRBJ2-1, with 10 bases matching TRBD2. The CDR3 has 16 residues. Losses at the gene ends were 4 bases for V and 6 bases for J; bases not matched to a gene: 10. Germline-derived CDR1 and CDR2 are SGHRS and YFSETQ. The CDR3 DNA is TGCGCCAGCAGCGCGAACCCGGGACTAGCGTTCAATGAGCAGTTCTTC. This codes for CASSANPGLAFNEQFF.

The V and J genes are TRBV2 and TRBJ2-7; 14 bases fit TRBD2. V dropped 0 bases and J dropped 6; count of bases not matched to a gene: 7. CDR1 is SNHLY, CDR2 FYNNEI, per germline. The CDR3 consists of 17 residues. CDR3 sequence reads: CASSEATGLAGEGEQYF. CDR3 sequence (DNA): TGTGCCAGCAGTGAAGCGACGGGACTAGCGGGAGAGGGCGAGCAGTACTTC.

The rearrangement links TRBV5-6 to TRBJ2-7; 10 nucleotides align to TRBD2. The CDR3 has 15 amino acids. Trimming took 4 bases from V and 0 from J; bases not matched to a gene: 4. CDR1 is SGHDT and CDR2 is YYEEEE in the germline V gene. CDR3 coding DNA: TGTGCCAGCAGCACAACTAGCGGGACCTCCTACGAGCAGTACTTC. Amino acids: CASSTTSGTSYEQYF.

With respect to this clone: This sample also contains other DNA sequences that code for the same CDR3. The V call is TRBV28, the J call TRBJ1-2; perhaps TRBD1 as D (5 bases). There are 13 residues in the CDR3. The ends were cut back, 2 bases at V and 2 bases at J, with 6 bases in the middle. Germline CDR1 and CDR2: MDHEN and SYDVKM. The CDR3 DNA sequence: TGTGCCAGCAGTTTAGCAGGGAACTATGGCTACACCTTC. Translating gives CASSLAGNYGYTF.

This chain joins TRBV28 and TRBJ1-4; D possibly corresponds to TRBD1 (5 bases). With 4 bases removed from V and 4 bases from J, the gap between germline ends came to 7 bases. The CDR3 loop spans 13 amino acids. Germline-derived CDR1 and CDR2 are MDHEN and SYDVKM. The CDR3 DNA is TGTGCCAGCAGTTCAGGGTATAATGAAAAACTGTTTTTT. Translated, it gives CASSSGYNEKLFF. The variable domain in full, with the rest retrieved from reference TRBV28 and TRBJ1-4, is DVKVTQSSRYLVKRTGEKVFLECVQDMDHENMFWYRQDPGLGLRLIYFSYDVKMKEKGDIPEGYSVSREKKERFSLILESASTNQTSMYLCASSSGYNEKLFFGSGTQLSVL.

The chain couples TRBV6-6 to TRBJ2-1, with TRBD2 matching 7 bases. The germline gives CDR1 MNHNY, CDR2 SVGAGI (reference sequence). J lost 6 bases, V lost 8 bases, and 10 bases had no gene match. This CDR3 comprises 14 residues. As DNA, the CDR3 is TGTGCCAGCCGTCTCGGGGGGATTAGCAATGAGCAGTTCTTC. Amino acids: CASRLGGISNEQFF.

This chain uses TRBV6-5 with TRBJ2-7; the D is unclear. There are 12 residues in the CDR3. V was clipped by 6 bases and J by 6 bases, with 12 bases between them. Looked up from germline, CDR1 is MNHEY and CDR2 is SVGAGI. The DNA of the CDR3 is TGTGCCAGCAGGGAGAGTGTCGGCGAGCAGTACTTC. Translated, it gives CASRESVGEQYF.

The chain is built from TRBV29-1 and TRBJ2-5; TRBD1 agrees at 7 bases. Trimming removed 6 bases from V and 3 bases from J; junction bases left unmatched: 4. Germline V gene sequence: CDR1 SQVTM, CDR2 ANQGSEA. The CDR3 consists of 12 residues. The CDR3 protein is CSVGQAEETQYF. The DNA of the CDR3 is TGCAGCGTAGGACAGGCCGAAGAGACCCAGTACTTC.

In this sample, this clone turned up a few times. As DNA, the CDR3 is TGTGCCAGCAGCTTGGCAGGGGATGTGAGCAATCAGCCCCAGCATTTT. It translates to CASSLAGDVSNQPQHF. This chain joins TRBV5-4 and TRBJ1-5, with a weak D call TRBD1 (6 bases). Trimming cost V 0 bases and J 1 base, with 11 bases left between them. The CDR3 sequence is 16 residues long. CDR1 is SGHNT, CDR2 YYREEE, per germline (reference sequence).

The V gene is TRBV25-1, the J gene TRBJ2-7; no firm D call. The CDR3 is made up of 14 amino acids. Germline V gene sequence: CDR1 MGHDK, CDR2 SYGVNS. V was pared by 0 bases and J by 4 bases, with 10 bases between. As DNA, the CDR3 is TGTGCCAGCAGTGAATACGAAGACACATACGAGCAGTACTTC. Translated, it gives CASSEYEDTYEQYF.